The 32 T cell receptor beta chains below were found in one sample sequenced in a study of blood T cell repertoires in COVID-19 (dated by TCRdb to about 2020). Preparation of the library involved the immunoSEQ multiplex PCR assay. The clones in this table, taken by TCRdb from immuneACCESS, are in-frame only. Not every clone is retained; where verified, under half of the shortfall comes from an unresolved V gene, and the cause of the rest is unknown. Within this sample are some 150,000 clones, with around nine tenths of them counted one time only. The ten largest clonotypes hold around 3.2% of the sample. Sample: peripheral blood. The receptors derive from a man between 60 and 75 years old with active or convalescent COVID-19.

The gene calls are TRBV7-2 and TRBJ1-2, with 8 bases aligning to TRBD1. V lost 2 bases, J lost 8 bases, and 19 bases stayed unmatched. This CDR3 region has 18 residues. Looked up from germline, CDR1 is SGHTA and CDR2 is FQGNSA. CDR3 DNA: TGTGCCAGCAGCTTAAGGATACAGGGGGAAGGGGGAGGTTTAGGCTACACCTTC. Translating it yields CASSLRIQGEGGGLGYTF.

This clone turned up a few times. This chain links TRBV29-1 with TRBJ2-7; D might be TRBD1 (6 bases). Trimming shortened V by 5 bases and J by 3 bases, and 11 bases separated the two germline ends. Germline V CDR1 and CDR2: SQVTM, ANQGSEA. This CDR3 comprises 12 residues. The CDR3 DNA reads as TGCAGCGTTAACAGGGAGCTCTACGAGCAGTACTTC. It codes for CSVNRELYEQYF.

The V and J genes are TRBV28 and TRBJ2-3; TRBD2 matches at 9 bases. J lost 9 bases, V lost 4 bases, and 2 bases had no gene match. Germline CDR1 MDHEN, CDR2 SYDVKM. This CDR3 has 12 amino acids. The CDR3 sequence: CASSSGLATQYF. The CDR3 nucleotides are TGTGCCAGCAGTTCGGGACTAGCCACGCAGTATTTT.

V and J are TRBV30 and TRBJ2-1; 11 bases match TRBD1. CDR3 length: 15 residues. In germline, CDR1 is GTSNPN, CDR2 SVGIG (reference sequence). V lost 2 bases to trimming and J lost 6 bases; unmatched junction nucleotides: 6. This CDR3 is CAWSPGTGGSNEQFF. Here the CDR3 DNA reads TGTGCCTGGAGTCCTGGGACAGGGGGATCCAATGAGCAGTTCTTC.

The V gene is TRBV5-1, the J gene TRBJ2-1, with 12 bases matching TRBD2. The V and J ends lost 2 bases and 8 bases, in that order; junction bases with no gene match: 5. CDR1 SGHRS and CDR2 YFSETQ come from the germline V gene. The CDR3 sequence is 15 residues long. The CDR3 coding sequence is TGCGCCAGCAGCTTACTAGCGGGAGGTCATGATGAGCAGTTCTTC. Its translation: CASSLLAGGHDEQFF.

This chain joins TRBV7-2 and TRBJ1-2, with 10 bases that match TRBD1. Germline V CDR1 and CDR2: SGHTA, FQGNSA. J was trimmed by 2 bases and V by 4 bases; bases with no gene match: 1. This CDR3 has 14 amino acids. For the CDR3, the DNA is TGTGCCAGCAGCTGGGACAGGGGAAACTATGGCTACACCTTC. As protein: CASSWDRGNYGYTF.

The chain is built from TRBV19 and TRBJ2-1; D possibly corresponds to TRBD2 (7 bases). CDR3 length equals 15 residues. CDR1 is LNHDA, CDR2 SQIVND, per germline (reference sequence). Deletions cut 7 bases from V and 4 bases from J, with 17 bases between. The CDR3 region has the DNA TGTGCCAGTACCTGGGGGCGGGGGACTTACAATGAGCAGTTCTTC. It encodes CASTWGRGTYNEQFF.

This clone has a handful of counts. The rearrangement uses TRBV3-1 (or the pseudogene TRBV3-2) and TRBJ2-7, with 8 bases that match TRBD1. Per germline, CDR1 LGHDT and CDR2 YNNKEL (reference sequence). The V and J ends lost 5 bases and 6 bases, in that order; junction bases with no gene match: 6. The CDR3 has 13 residues. CDR3: CASSFGTGLEQYF. The CDR3 DNA reads TGTGCCAGCAGCTTCGGGACAGGCCTCGAGCAGTACTTC.

The rearrangement links TRBV24-1 to TRBJ1-2; D remains unclear. Per germline, CDR1 KGHDR and CDR2 SFDVKD. There are 15 residues in the CDR3. V was clipped by 3 bases and J by 2 bases, with 12 bases between them. The CDR3 DNA reads TGTGCCACCAGTGATCCAATGACACCAAACTATGGCTACACCTTC. Protein product: CATSDPMTPNYGYTF.

V usage is TRBV5-6 and J usage is TRBJ1-1; 10 positions match TRBD1. This CDR3 region has 14 residues. J gave up 4 bases and V 2 bases, and 2 bases lay outside the gene matches. The germline CDR1 and CDR2 sequences are SGHDT and YYEEEE. The CDR3 here is CASSFGQGGTEAFF. DNA for the CDR3: TGTGCCAGCAGCTTTGGACAGGGGGGCACTGAAGCTTTCTTT.

The CDR3: CAWRELGGDNEQFF. For the CDR3, the DNA is TGTGCCTGGAGGGAGCTCGGGGGGGACAATGAGCAGTTCTTC. V usage is TRBV30 and J usage is TRBJ2-1, with TRBD2 identical over 8 bases. The CDR3 sequence is 14 residues long. The V gene's germline CDR1 is GTSNPN and CDR2 SVGIG (reference sequence). With 3 bases clipped from V and 5 bases from J, the junction kept 6 bases outside the gene matches.

The chain combines TRBV4-1 with TRBJ2-2; the match to TRBD2 covers 11 bases. The ends lost 6 bases at V and 0 bases at J; junction bases unmatched: 9. The CDR3 consists of 18 residues. The germline V gene has CDR1 MGHRA and CDR2 YSYEKL. Written as DNA, the CDR3 is TGCGCCAGCAGACCCCGGCTAGCGGGGGGCACGAACACCGGGGAGCTGTTTTTT. Its translation: CASRPRLAGGTNTGELFF.

The sample holds a few counts of this clone. This chain joins TRBV6-6 and TRBJ2-3; TRBD2 might be the D (6 bases). This CDR3 has 15 amino acids. Looked up from germline, CDR1 is MNHNY and CDR2 is SVGAGI (reference sequence). V lost 0 bases, J lost 8 bases, and 15 bases lay in between. The CDR3 bases are TGTGCCAGCAGTTACTCGGGGGGAAACGTAATTACGCAGTATTTT. Amino acid sequence: CASSYSGGNVITQYF.

The chain employs TRBV6-5 and TRBJ2-1; a possible D gene is TRBD2 (6 bases). CDR1 and CDR2 (germline): MNHEY, SVGAGI. The CDR3 has 14 amino acids. The V end was cut by 2 bases, the J end by 5 bases, with 10 bases between. The CDR3 DNA sequence: TGTGCCAGCAGTTACCCGGGAGTCCACAATGAGCAGTTCTTC. Protein product: CASSYPGVHNEQFF.

The rearrangement uses TRBV6-5 and TRBJ1-2; D perhaps matches TRBD1 (5 bases). This CDR3 region has 14 residues. From germline, CDR1 is MNHEY and CDR2 SVGAGI. V was trimmed by 8 bases and J by 0 bases, leaving 13 bases between them. The CDR3 DNA reads TGTGCCAGCCTCACGACAGACACTAACTATGGCTACACCTTC. Translating gives CASLTTDTNYGYTF.

The CDR3 region has the DNA TGCGCCAGCAGCCAGGGACTAGCGGGAGCGTACGAGCAGTACTTC. Translating it yields CASSQGLAGAYEQYF. The chain couples TRBV4-3 to TRBJ2-7; 14 bases align to TRBD2. The germline CDR1 and CDR2 sequences are LGHNA and YSLEER. Trimming cost V 3 bases and J 4 bases; bases outside gene matches: 2. CDR3 size: 15 residues.

This clone came up once. The genes are TRBV28 and TRBJ1-5; D gene unclear. CDR1 and CDR2 from the germline V gene are MDHEN and SYDVKM. Trimming took off 7 bases at V and 2 bases at J, with 12 bases between the two ends. The CDR3 loop spans 14 amino acids. The CDR3 loop reads CASISGSGNQPQHF. The CDR3 DNA follows: TGTGCCAGCATCAGCGGGTCAGGCAATCAGCCCCAGCATTTT.

The chain carries TRBV5-6 and TRBJ1-2; 9 nucleotides line up with TRBD1. Germline CDR1 reads SGHDT; CDR2 reads YYEEEE. This CDR3 contains 17 residues. The ends lost 3 bases at V and 4 bases at J; junction bases unmatched: 13. The CDR3 DNA follows: TGTGCCAGCAGCTCCGCAACATCCACAGGGGGCATCTATGGCTACACCTTC. Translating gives CASSSATSTGGIYGYTF.

The chain recombines TRBV18 with TRBJ1-6; TRBD1 aligns across 8 bases. J lost 7 bases, V lost 4 bases, and 9 bases had no gene match. The CDR3 loop spans 16 amino acids. From germline, CDR1 is KGHSH and CDR2 LQKENI. This CDR3 is CASSLANDRGNSPLHF. The CDR3 DNA reads as TGTGCCAGCTCACTAGCCAATGACAGGGGAAATTCACCCCTCCACTTT.

The rearrangement joins TRBV29-1 to TRBJ2-1; 10 bases fit TRBD1. Per germline, CDR1 SQVTM and CDR2 ANQGSEA. The CDR3 spans 13 residues. Germline trimming cut 7 bases from V and 8 bases from J; bases unmatched to any gene: 8. Here the CDR3 DNA reads TGCAGCGCCGAGGGACAGGGGCGACATGAGCAGTTCTTC. Residues: CSAEGQGRHEQFF.

This clone was observed a single time. The V gene is TRBV28, the J gene TRBJ1-4; possible D gene TRBD1, 6 bases. V gave up 11 bases and J gave up 8 bases, with 15 bases separating them. Germline V CDR1 and CDR2: MDHEN, SYDVKM. This CDR3 region has 12 residues. This CDR3 reads CAAGAVREKLFF. CDR3 coding DNA: TGTGCCGCAGGGGCGGTCCGGGAAAAACTGTTTTTT.

CDR3 in amino acids: CASSRYGPTEAFF. The CDR3, as DNA: TGTGCCAGCAGCCGTTATGGGCCAACTGAAGCTTTCTTT. V is TRBV9 and J is TRBJ1-1; D remains unclear. CDR1 is SGDLS, CDR2 YYNGEE, per germline. V gave up 4 bases and J gave up 5 bases, with 12 bases separating them. The length of the CDR3 is 13 residues. The full variable domain, in which reference TRBV9 and TRBJ1-1 provide the parts outside the CDR3, is DSGVTQTPKHLITATGQRVTLRCSPRSGDLSVYWYQQSLDQGLQFLIQYYNGEERAKGNILERFSAQQFPDLHSELNLSSLELGDSALYFCASSRYGPTEAFFGQGTRLTVV.

The rearrangement uses TRBV6-5 and TRBJ1-5; TRBD1 is a possible D gene (5 bases). Germline V lookup: CDR1 MNHEY, CDR2 SVGAGI. This CDR3 contains 16 residues. V lost 0 bases and J lost 6, with 15 bases in between. CDR3 sequence: CASSYSLPGQGQPQHF. The CDR3 DNA reads TGTGCCAGCAGTTACTCGCTCCCCGGGCAGGGTCAGCCCCAGCATTTT.

This clone was seen repeatedly, ten times or more. The chain carries TRBV9 and TRBJ1-2; the D gene is possibly TRBD1 (5 bases). This CDR3 has 12 residues. Trimming shortened V by 3 bases and J by 6 bases, and 9 bases separated the two germline ends. Germline CDR1 reads SGDLS; CDR2 reads YYNGEE. CDR3 amino acids: CASSDQGNGYTF. The CDR3 region has the DNA TGTGCCAGCAGCGACCAGGGAAATGGCTACACCTTC.

This rearrangement joins TRBV5-1 to TRBJ2-7; maybe TRBD1 (5 bases). Germline CDR1 reads SGHRS; CDR2 reads YFSETQ. V shed 0 bases and J shed 5 bases, with 12 bases lying between them. The CDR3 has 14 residues. The CDR3 loop is CASSLAYRNNEQYF. In nucleotides, the CDR3 is TGCGCCAGCAGCTTGGCTTACAGGAACAACGAGCAGTACTTC.

In the case of this clone: The sample carries other DNA sequences with the same CDR3. The genes are TRBV7-9 and TRBJ1-2; no clear D. The CDR3 loop spans 13 amino acids. CDR1 is SEHNR and CDR2 is FQNEAQ in the germline V gene (reference sequence). V lost 4 bases and J lost 1, with 7 bases in between. CDR3 nucleotides: TGTGCCAGCAGCTCGACGGGTAACTATGGCTACACCTTC. Its protein product is CASSSTGNYGYTF.

V gene TRBV7-3 combines with J gene TRBJ2-1, with D possibly being TRBD2 (6 bases). V was clipped by 4 bases and J by 10 bases, with 11 bases between them. Germline CDR1 and CDR2: SGHTA and FQGTGA. CDR3 length equals 12 residues. Written as DNA, the CDR3 is TGTGCCAGCAGCTCCCCGGGGAGGGAGCAGTTCTTC. It is translated as CASSSPGREQFF. Together with reference TRBV7-3 and TRBJ2-1, the CDR3 gives the full variable domain: GAGVSQTPSNKVTEKGKYVELRCDPISGHTALYWYRQSLGQGPEFLIYFQGTGAADDSGLPNDRFFAVRPEGSVSTLKIQRTERGDSAVYLCASSSPGREQFFGPGTRLTVL.

This clone is a singleton in its sample. The chain is built from TRBV6-2 or TRBV6-3 and TRBJ2-1; TRBD2 agrees at 8 bases. Germline trimming cut 6 bases from V and 7 bases from J; bases unmatched to any gene: 14. CDR3 length: 16 amino acids. Germline V gene lookup returns CDR1 MNHEY and CDR2 SVGEGT. Here the CDR3 DNA reads TGTGCCAGCAGCTCGGGACTAGTGGGCCCCCTAAATGAGCAGTTCTTC. Amino acids: CASSSGLVGPLNEQFF.

The rearrangement uses TRBV28 and TRBJ1-3, with TRBD1 as a possible D gene (6 bases). The germline CDR1 and CDR2 sequences are MDHEN and SYDVKM. The germline V and J ends were trimmed by 6 bases and 2 bases, with 14 bases remaining between them. CDR3 length: 15 amino acids. The CDR3 spells CASRPVGQTGNTIYF. The CDR3 DNA reads TGTGCCAGCAGACCTGTCGGACAGACTGGAAACACCATATATTTT.

V usage is TRBV7-5 and J usage is TRBJ1-5; TRBD1, as called in the table, went unchecked against the DNA. TRBV7-5 is tagged as a pseudogene. This CDR3 is 14 amino acids long. The CDR3 protein is CARSLDRGCQPQHF. DNA for the CDR3: TGTGCCAGAAGCTTAGACAGGGGCTGCCAGCCCCAGCATTTT.

J is TRBJ1-2 and V is TRBV3-1 (or the pseudogene TRBV3-2); no firm D call. The germline V and J ends were trimmed by 3 bases and 8 bases, with 16 bases remaining between them. Germline assignment: CDR1 LGHDT and CDR2 YNNKEL (reference sequence). This CDR3 contains 14 residues. The CDR3 sequence: CASSHDMPVGGYTF. The CDR3 coding sequence is TGTGCCAGCAGCCATGACATGCCCGTAGGCGGCTACACCTTC.

This chain joins TRBV6-6 and TRBJ2-1; 8 nucleotides align to TRBD2. The CDR3 has 15 amino acids. Germline V gene data show CDR1 as MNHNY and CDR2 as SVGAGI (reference sequence). Trimming at V came to 6 bases and at J to 0 bases, leaving 4 bases not matched to a gene. This CDR3 is CASRNGGASYNEQFF. CDR3 nucleotides: TGTGCCAGCAGAAACGGGGGGGCCTCCTACAATGAGCAGTTCTTC.